This TCR beta chain was retrieved from a study of cytomegalovirus exposure and HLA in healthy donors. Whole-study context: Earlier, some 180 million T cells were analyzed, and about 120 million unique TCR beta sequences were found among them. General study results and limits: A later examination showed that TCR association rates differed by HLA locus, with DRB1 most and HLA-C fewest.

These donors, healthy bone marrow donors, were studied. Comment on this clone: Its antigen is not known.

With 60 Vbeta and 13 Jbeta primers, the PCR was carried out. Repertoires were generated with immunoSEQ multiplex PCR, while TCRdb's copy carries only in-frame clones and drops some. The data hold 150,000 to 200,000 clones, with approximately 85% observed a single time. Specimen: PBMCs. The TCR originated in a girl aged 2 to 9 in good health and CMV-seropositive.

The CDR3 DNA reads TGCGCCAGCAGCCGCTCTAGCGGGTATACCTACGAGCAGTACTTC. Translated, it gives CASSRSSGYTYEQYF. This chain joins TRBV5-1 and TRBJ2-7; 8 nucleotides align to TRBD2. CDR3 length: 15 residues. The germline gives CDR1 SGHRS, CDR2 YFSETQ. V shed 4 bases, J shed 2 bases, and the junction held 8 bases outside the gene matches.